A selection of T cell receptor beta chains follows, all from one sample in a study of shared clonotypes between healthy human individuals. Clones were read by immunoSEQ multiplex PCR, and TCRdb kept only the in-frame ones, dropping some. The table shows around 2.1 million clones, with about 92% occurring only once. The sample comprised naive CD8+ T cells from PBMCs. The receptors stem from a man aged 18 to 29 in good health. Some clones in this sample may be carry-over from other donors' samples. The CDR3 runs from the conserved cysteine through the conserved F or W. Fields, in order: clone size, D gene, J gene, V gene, CDR3 protein. A D gene is named only where the DNA matches it firmly. Clone size is shown for a subset of rows, as once, few, many or a class of expanded clone.

NA NA TRBJ2-1 TRBV7-3 CASSLTWGSGRSSYNEQFF
NA TRBD1 TRBJ1-1 TRBV7-9 CASSPKPGQGDTEAFF
NA NA TRBJ1-5 TRBV9 CASSVGGGNQPQHF
NA NA TRBJ1-2 TRBV5-4 CASSLEGRVDGYTF
NA TRBD2 TRBJ2-5 TRBV6-1 CASSALAGAYVRETQYF
NA TRBD2 TRBJ2-1 TRBV7-9 CASSLALAGGPGYNEQFF
once NA TRBJ2-1 TRBV6-6 CASSYSVDEQFF
NA NA TRBJ1-1 TRBV27 CASSVLSERGTEAFF
NA NA TRBJ2-6 TRBV7-6 CASSGGVGSGANVLTF
once NA TRBJ2-1 TRBV4-1 CASSHIPGTSSYNEQFF
once TRBD1 TRBJ2-7 TRBV9 CASSGDRTGIYF
NA NA TRBJ1-5 TRBV6-5 CASSFYRGGNQPQHF
once TRBD1 TRBJ2-3 TRBV19 CASRYAGTGITDTQYF
NA TRBD2 TRBJ2-1 TRBV6-6 CASSPSGSWDEQFF
NA NA TRBJ2-1 TRBV28 CASTPTDYNEQFF
NA TRBD2 TRBJ2-1 TRBV11-2 CASSSGLGRKYNEQFF
NA TRBD2 TRBJ2-7 TRBV29-1 CSVGSVSIAGVTYEQYF
NA NA TRBJ1-2 TRBV29-1 CSVEEAVNLYGYTF
NA NA TRBJ1-2 TRBV7-9 CASSLLGARDYGYTF
NA TRBD1 TRBJ1-5 TRBV19 CASRTGSPIGSNQPQHF
NA TRBD1 TRBJ2-7 TRBV29-1 CSAVKGQGHEQYF
NA NA TRBJ1-1 TRBV19 CASSISWGEAFF
NA NA TRBJ2-2 TRBV28 CASSLIGDTGELFF
NA NA TRBJ2-1 TRBV9 CASSSGPPNNEQFF
NA NA TRBJ1-1 TRBV25-1 CASSGLRTADTEAFF
NA NA TRBJ2-3 TRBV7-9 CASSPRSPDTQYF